Listed below are T cell receptor beta chains from one sample, sequenced in a study of T cell changes during pregnancy in multiple sclerosis. Data came from immunoSEQ multiplex PCR; TCRdb stores just in-frame clones and leaves some out. The sample consists of approximately 120,000 clones, about 95% of them appearing once. The sample here was peripheral blood, taken after pregnancy. The source is a female donor with multiple sclerosis, enrolled in a pregnancy study. Both conserved end residues are part of each CDR3. The D gene is left open where the match is weak. The size field is filled for only some rows; it gives once, few, many or a size class.

v_gene	j_gene	d_gene	abundance	CDR3nt	CDR3aa
TRBV27	TRBJ2-3	.	.	TGTGCCAGCAGTTTACGACCGGGGGGCGCCTATAAAGATACGCAGTATTTT	CASSLRPGGAYKDTQYF
TRBV18	TRBJ1-5	.	.	TGTGCCAGCTCACCAGACGACAGGCACAATCAGCCCCAGCATTTT	CASSPDDRHNQPQHF
TRBV29-1	TRBJ2-7	.	.	TGCAGCGTTGGGCAGGGCAGGGCCGAGCAGTACTTC	CSVGQGRAEQYF
TRBV2	TRBJ2-2	.	.	TGTGCCAGCAGTGAATTTGCGGGACCCGGGGAGCTGTTTTTT	CASSEFAGPGELFF
TRBV13	TRBJ2-7	TRBD2	.	TGTGCCAGCAGCTTAAGTCTGGCGGGAGGGTTAGACGAGCAGTACTTC	CASSLSLAGGLDEQYF
TRBV11-2	TRBJ1-1	.	once	TGTGCCAGCGACGGGGGGGTTGCCTACACTGAAGCTTTCTTT	CASDGGVAYTEAFF
TRBV10-3	TRBJ2-1	TRBD2	.	TGTGCCATCAGTGCTAGCGGGAGGGCCGTTTACAATGAGCAGTTCTTC	CAISASGRAVYNEQFF
TRBV7-2	TRBJ2-2	.	.	TGTGCCAGCAGCTTCCAAACAGGGTCCGCCGGGGAGCTGTTTTTT	CASSFQTGSAGELFF
TRBV2	TRBJ1-2	.	.	TGTGCCAGCGAGGTCCAGGGGAAGTCAAGTGGCTACACCTTC	CASEVQGKSSGYTF
TRBV5-1	TRBJ2-7	TRBD1	.	TGCGCCAGCAGCTTTTCCGGGACAGGGCCCTACGAGCAGTACTTC	CASSFSGTGPYEQYF
TRBV28	TRBJ1-5	TRBD1	.	TGTGCCAGCAGTCGCCAGGGACAGTTCAATCAGCCCCAGCATTTT	CASSRQGQFNQPQHF
TRBV28	TRBJ2-3	.	.	TGTGCCAGCAGTTTCAACAAGAGGGGCACAGATACGCAGTATTTT	CASSFNKRGTDTQYF
TRBV5-8	TRBJ2-1	TRBD2	.	TGTGCCAGCAGTCTCGATGTAGCGGGAGCGGGCAATGAGCAGTTCTTC	CASSLDVAGAGNEQFF
TRBV5-6	TRBJ1-4	.	.	TGTGCCAGCAGCCCTCGGTCTAATGAAAAACTGTTTTTT	CASSPRSNEKLFF
TRBV6-5	TRBJ1-1	TRBD1	.	TGTGCCAGCAGTTACCTCGGGACAGCGAACACTGAAGCTTTCTTT	CASSYLGTANTEAFF
TRBV9	TRBJ2-3	TRBD2	.	TGTGCCAGCAGCCCGCCGGGACTAGCGGGAGGGGATACGCAGTATTTT	CASSPPGLAGGDTQYF
TRBV27	TRBJ1-2	.	.	TGTGCCAGCAGTTTATCGAGGGGGGGAGCGTCCTACAGGGGCTACACCTTC	CASSLSRGGASYRGYTF
TRBV5-6	TRBJ1-1	TRBD1	few	TGTGCCAGCAGCTTTGGACAGGGCCCTTTTGCGGGCGAAGCTTTCTTT	CASSFGQGPFAGEAFF
TRBV5-6	TRBJ1-5	.	.	TGTGCCAGCAGCTTGTATGGGGCAGGGAATCAGCCCCAGCATTTT	CASSLYGAGNQPQHF
TRBV7-8	TRBJ2-3	.	.	TGTGCCAGCACTGAGAGGGGGACCGCTAGCACAGATACGCAGTATTTT	CASTERGTASTDTQYF
TRBV2	TRBJ2-7	TRBD2	once	TGTGCCAGCAGTTTACTAGCGGGAGTTACCAACTACGAGCAGTACTTC	CASSLLAGVTNYEQYF
TRBV28	TRBJ2-7	TRBD1	once	TGTGCCAGCTCGATAACCGGGACAGGGTTCTACGAGCAGTACTTC	CASSITGTGFYEQYF
TRBV19	TRBJ2-3	.	.	TGTGCCAGTAGTATGGAGGGGGGGCGTATAGGAGATACGCAGTATTTT	CASSMEGGRIGDTQYF
TRBV14	TRBJ2-1	.	.	TGTGCCAGCAGCCAATTGCGGGTGTATGAGCAGTTCTTC	CASSQLRVYEQFF
TRBV7-2	TRBJ2-7	TRBD1	.	TGTGCCAGCGCCAGGGGGCGATCCTACGAGCAGTACTTC	CASARGRSYEQYF
TRBV5-1	TRBJ1-1	.	.	TGCGCCAGCAGTCCAGGGCTTATGAACACTGAAGCTTTCTTT	CASSPGLMNTEAFF
TRBV5-1	TRBJ1-4	.	.	TGCGCCAGCAGCCTTCAGGCAACTAATGAAAAACTGTTTTTT	CASSLQATNEKLFF
TRBV5-1	TRBJ1-4	.	.	TGCGCCAGCAGCTTGGCTGAGGTTTCAGAAAAACTGTTTTTT	CASSLAEVSEKLFF
TRBV6-5	TRBJ1-1	.	.	TGTGCCAGCAGTCCCACTCCATACCTCACTGAAGCTTTCTTT	CASSPTPYLTEAFF
TRBV5-6	TRBJ1-2	TRBD1	.	TGTGCCAGCAGCTTGAGTTGGGGACAGCTGAACTATGGCTACACCTTC	CASSLSWGQLNYGYTF
TRBV5-1	TRBJ2-2	.	.	TGCGCCAGCAGCTTGAGTCATAGTAACACCGGGGAGCTGTTTTTT	CASSLSHSNTGELFF
TRBV9	TRBJ2-1	TRBD1	.	TGTGCCAGCAGCTGGAGGGACAGGGGGCCGAATGAGCAGTTCTTC	CASSWRDRGPNEQFF
TRBV5-1	TRBJ2-7	TRBD2	.	TGCGCCAGCAGCTGGGGACTAGCGGGAAGCTCCTACGAGCAGTACTTC	CASSWGLAGSSYEQYF
TRBV5-6	TRBJ2-7	TRBD2	.	TGTGCCAGCAGCTTGGCGGGGGGAGCGGGGGCCTACGAGCAGTACTTC	CASSLAGGAGAYEQYF
TRBV9	TRBJ2-1	.	.	TGTGCCAGCAGCGCGGCTAGCGATTTTGCCTACAATGAGCAGTTCTTC	CASSAASDFAYNEQFF
TRBV9	TRBJ1-3	.	.	TGTGCCAGCAGCGTAGGAGGGCCCATATATTTT	CASSVGGPIYF
TRBV28	TRBJ2-7	.	.	TGTGCCAGCAGTACTTCCTACGAGCAGTACTTC	CASSTSYEQYF
TRBV28	TRBJ1-1	TRBD1	.	TGTGCCAGCAGTCCTCCGGGACAGAAGAACACTGAAGCTTTCTTT	CASSPPGQKNTEAFF
TRBV6-1	TRBJ1-2	.	.	TGTGCCAGCAAACAGGGTTACAGCGCTAACTATGGCTACACCTTC	CASKQGYSANYGYTF
TRBV9	TRBJ2-7	TRBD2	.	TGTGCCAGCAGCCCGGGACTAGCGGGAGGTAACGAGCAGTACTTC	CASSPGLAGGNEQYF
TRBV28	TRBJ1-2	.	.	TGTGCCAGCAGTTTTGACATAACCCCAAAACGCTATGGCTACACCTTC	CASSFDITPKRYGYTF
TRBV10-3	TRBJ1-3	TRBD1	.	TGTGCCATCAGTGAAATAGGGACAGGGGCCTCTGGAAACACCATATATTTT	CAISEIGTGASGNTIYF
TRBV12-2	TRBJ2-3	.	.	TGTGCAAGTCGCTTAGAGTCGACAGGGTACAGCACAGATACGCAGTATTTT	CASRLESTGYSTDTQYF
TRBV11-2	TRBJ2-2	TRBD2	.	TGTGCCAGCAGCTTTAGCGGGAGTATTTCCGGGGAGCTGTTTTTT	CASSFSGSISGELFF
TRBV7-9	TRBJ1-5	.	.	TGTGCCAGCAGCTTATGGCCTAGCAATCAGCCCCAGCATTTT	CASSLWPSNQPQHF
TRBV27	TRBJ1-2	TRBD1	.	TGTGCCAGCAGTTTGAACACCGGGACAGGGGGCGGCTACACCTTC	CASSLNTGTGGGYTF
TRBV7-8	TRBJ2-1	.	.	TGTGCCAGCAGCTCCGGACAGCCTAATGAGCAGTTCTTC	CASSSGQPNEQFF
TRBV2	TRBJ2-2	TRBD1	.	TGTGCCAGCAGAAGGGACAGCACCGGGGAGCTGTTTTTT	CASRRDSTGELFF
TRBV6-5	TRBJ2-3	.	.	TGTGCCAGCAGTTACCTGGCTCACACAGATACGCAGTATTTT	CASSYLAHTDTQYF
TRBV6-5	TRBJ2-5	TRBD2	.	TGTGCCAGCAGTCCCGGACTAGAAGAGACCCAGTACTTC	CASSPGLEETQYF
TRBV11-3	TRBJ2-1	.	.	TGTGCCAGCAGCCCCCGGACTTCCACCCTCTCCTACAATGAGCAGTTCTTC	CASSPRTSTLSYNEQFF
TRBV6-1	TRBJ2-5	.	.	TGTGCCAGCAGTGTCTTTCCAAGGGCAGGGGGGCGAGAGACCCAGTACTTC	CASSVFPRAGGRETQYF
TRBV5-8	TRBJ2-2	TRBD1	.	TGTGCGATGAGGCAGGGGGCGCCGGCCGGGGAGCTGTTTTTT	CAMRQGAPAGELFF
TRBV6-5	TRBJ1-3	.	once	TGTGCCAGCAGACCTACAGGGTCAGCTGGAAACACCATATATTTT	CASRPTGSAGNTIYF
TRBV27	TRBJ1-1	.	.	TGTGCCAGCAGCGCAGTTCCGGGGTCCACTGAAGCTTTCTTT	CASSAVPGSTEAFF
TRBV19	TRBJ2-1	.	.	TGTGCCAGTAGTGCGCGAAACAGGGCCACTCAGTTCTTC	CASSARNRATQFF